This T cell receptor (beta chain) was observed in a study of cytomegalovirus exposure and HLA in healthy donors (dated by TCRdb to the late 2010s). Notes on the research overall: An earlier analysis of several hundred of the donors reported 276 Gb of sequence data and some 120 million unique TCR beta sequences from 150 million to 200 million T cells. Using immunosequencing, the study profiled T cell repertoires from about 610 subjects and related those repertoires to cytomegalovirus serostatus. Donor age, sex, ethnicity and CMV serostatus were compiled alongside the repertoire data. Besides the first cohort of approximately 670 subjects, a separate validation cohort made up of 120 different subjects was used. An early release that covered 640 HLA-typed donors contained 300 to 350 gigabases of sequencing data and about 84 million unique TCR sequences. A later genetic analysis took genome-wide SNP genotypes for 398 of the 666 donors and used that subset as a discovery cohort. The number of typed donors differed by locus: about 629-630 for A, B, C, DRB1 and DQB1; some 500 for DQA1; fewer than 610 for DPA1; and roughly 490 for DPB1. Rather than drawing on any new phenotypic data, the later analysis identified candidate immune exposures from TCR beta sequences and the way those sequences occurred across donors. The aim of the study was to test whether cataloging public T cell receptors could identify signatures of past pathogen exposure. To predict cytomegalovirus infection status, the study brought together high-throughput TCR immunosequencing, statistical association of individual TCRs with disease status, and machine learning. Because of strong linkage in the cohort, roughly five DR-DQ haplotypes were treated as single units for association and clustering. Among 398 genotyped donors of the cohort, an average of approximately 200,000 unique TCR beta nucleotide sequences was sequenced per donor, of which roughly 17% were non-productive. The genetic ancestry cluster associated with self-reported Caucasian donors included about four fifths of the roughly 410 genotyped donors. A later analysis re-analyzed previously published TCR beta repertoires from about 600 donors and added high-resolution HLA genotyping to study TCR occurrence patterns. An earlier analysis of around 580 of the donors used high-throughput TCR beta sequencing to judge whether each TCR beta V gene segment behaved as functional or pseudogenic. Both class I and class II loci were covered by HLA typing, at four-digit resolution. All discovery cohort repertoires had been generated using a single sequencing platform. Summary of the overall study and its limitations: Only TCR beta chains were sequenced in this cohort, and the absence of alpha or paired-chain data limited detectable features. Assigning TCR associations to individual alleles was difficult when HLA alleles, especially DR and DQ, strongly co-occurred. HLA typing was unavailable for some donors at each locus, so association tests used only the typed subset. In a later analysis, most CMV-associated TCR beta chains were found to appear HLA-restricted, with HLA associations seemingly driven largely by CMV exposure. Because the 87-base-pair reads could not distinguish some IMGT-functional V segments, including TRBV6-2 and TRBV6-3, those segments were excluded. According to the authors, the approach could potentially be generalized to other disease states and immunological phenotypes. A further reported finding was that TCR beta sequences accurately predicted the HLA-A and HLA-B alleles for most subjects in the first cohort. In a later analysis, several top co-occurrence clusters were reported to appear linked to parvovirus B19, influenza, CMV and Epstein-Barr virus. A later genetic analysis associated a missense DCLRE1C variant with V-gene and J-gene trimming of TCR beta chains, and an independent cohort replicated the association. Most TCR sequences were seen in very few donors, while some public TCRs were found in many individuals. Compared with the roughly 720-donor mean, donors in an Asian-associated ancestry cluster had fewer N-insertions in productive TCRs, according to a later genetic analysis. An earlier analysis of around 600 of the donors showed that most TCR beta V segments appeared in productive rearrangements either about 87% or about 30% of the time, which broadly matched IMGT annotations. Three of the identified cytomegalovirus-associated TCR beta chains were confirmed in vitro to be specific for cytomegalovirus antigens. The sequencing pipeline was judged likely to have produced a cluster of highly shared sequence variants as a technical artifact. At a false discovery rate of 0.05, a later analysis linked roughly 17,000 TCR beta sequences to specific HLA alleles. A later analysis found that HLA-associated TCR beta chains were more clonally expanded and had lower generation probabilities than equally common non-associated chains. In the study, around 150 TCR beta chains were listed as associated with cytomegalovirus. The classifier was reported to diagnose cytomegalovirus status with high specificity and sensitivity in both the original and validation cohorts. In a later analysis, the rate of TCR association differed among HLA loci, with DRB1 alleles having the most associated TCRs and HLA-C alleles having the fewest. Correlated functional status among segregating V segments might reflect linkage disequilibrium, but an unknown experimental factor could not be ruled out. Immune exposure information for the cohort was limited to CMV serostatus. The earlier analysis of approximately 540 of the donors excluded roughly 17 rarely observed V segments, including chromosome 9 orphons, because counts were too low. Presence/absence analyses assumed roughly uniform sequencing depth across donors, an assumption that may not hold.

The cohort consisted of hundreds of healthy bone marrow donors. All cohort members were sampled while nominally healthy, although unrecorded immune exposures were likely present. The donor tested CMV seropositive and was one of the 289 seropositive cohort members. A peripheral blood sample was provided by each donor, and peripheral blood mononuclear cells were used for TCR beta sequencing. Genomic DNA extraction from the blood cell samples was performed with the Qiagen DNeasy Blood Extraction Kit. Concerning this clone itself: Its antigen target is currently unknown.

V and J are truncated by 3 bases and 1 base respectively, leaving an intervening sequence of 10 bases. Taken from cysteine to phenylalanine, the CDR3 has 14 residues. Here the CDR3 DNA is all that survives: 42 bases in frame from base 1. In the germline V gene, CDR1 corresponds to SGHRS and CDR2 to YFSETQ. Library construction relied on the immunoSEQ multiplex PCR assay. The multiplex PCR relied on a mix of 60 forward primers for TCR Vbeta segments and 13 reverse primers for TCR Jbeta segments. A multiplex PCR assay on genomic DNA amplified the CDR3 region of rearranged TCR beta genes. Amplified TCR beta libraries were sequenced as 87-base-pair reads on the Illumina HiSeq System. From the authors' description of their analysis: A later analysis counted tens of millions of unique TCR beta chains across the 650 to 700 repertoires, and about 10 million of these chains were shared by at least two donors. A nearest-neighbor algorithm error-corrected the raw reads and collapsed the reads into unique sequences, merging closely related sequences to remove PCR and sequencing errors. V, D and J gene segments were assigned by aligning CDR3 sequences to IMGT reference sequences. For a sequence to be retained, a match of at least six nucleotides was required to both a V gene segment and a J gene segment. A rearrangement was called productive if the CDR3 had no stop codons and remained in frame with V and J, and every other rearrangement was called non-productive. CDR3 was defined by IMGT convention, running from the second conserved V-encoded cysteine to the conserved J-encoded phenylalanine. Sequences without an unambiguous match to a single V gene segment were excluded from the earlier analysis of approximately 560 of the donors. An earlier analysis of some 610 of the donors called V segments functional above 56.7% productive rearrangements and segregating when the between-donor standard deviation exceeded 5%. To diagnose cytomegalovirus status from the catalog of TCR beta chain sequences, a statistical classification framework was built. In a later analysis, V and J genes were assigned by comparing TCR nucleotide sequences against IMGT/GENE-DB human TR gene sequences. In a later analysis, CDR3 sequences and most-parsimonious VDJ recombination scenarios were assigned using the TCRdist pipeline. In a later analysis, every TCR beta chain was defined by the combination of its CDR3 amino acid sequence and its V-gene family, and reads without a unique V-gene family were dropped. A later analysis removed 500 to 600 highly shared, low-generation-probability nucleotide sequences to deal with suspected cross-contamination and a sequencing artifact. For each public chain, a later analysis derived a clonal expansion index from normalized ranks of inferred template counts within each repertoire. Generation probabilities in a later analysis came from a VDJ recombination model fitted to out-of-frame rearrangements, and those results were checked against IGoR. In a later analysis, hypergeometric tests were used to score TCR-TCR, TCR-HLA and TCR-CMV co-occurrence, with a repertoire-size bias correction applied to TCR pairs. To estimate false discovery rates, a later analysis permuted the HLA or CMV assignments 20 times. In a later analysis, co-occurring TCRs were grouped with DBSCAN, and TCRdist sequence similarity was added when clustering was performed within HLA-allele-positive subsets. Co-occurrence clustering excluded repertoires with fewer than 30,000 or more than 120,000 public chains, plus five with anomalous nucleotide sharing. TCRdb retrieved this table from immuneACCESS and kept in-frame rearrangements only. Not all clones are present; in checked studies, unresolved V genes account for under half, and no reason is known for the remainder. V, J and clone size derive from that table, while D and trimming were established from the DNA sequence. The table kept for this sample lists roughly 35,000 clones. The ten largest clonotypes hold less than 3.5% of the sample.

The V and J genes are TRBV5-1 and TRBJ1-1; no D gene is confidently identified. The receptor was derived from a woman aged 40 to 50 in good health and CMV-seropositive. Material for sequencing was PBMCs. The bases read TGCGCCAGCAGCTCTGTCCTTCCGAACACTGAAGCTTTCTTT. It is translated as CASSSVLPNTEAFF. Beyond the CDR3, the reference TRBV5-1 and TRBJ1-1 genes provide the residues; the full variable domain reads: KAGVTQTPRYLIKTRGQQVTLSCSPISGHRSVSWYQQTPGQGLQFLFEYFSETQRNKGNFPGRFSGRQFSNSRSEMNVSTLELGDSALYLCASSSVLPNTEAFFGQGTRLTVV.